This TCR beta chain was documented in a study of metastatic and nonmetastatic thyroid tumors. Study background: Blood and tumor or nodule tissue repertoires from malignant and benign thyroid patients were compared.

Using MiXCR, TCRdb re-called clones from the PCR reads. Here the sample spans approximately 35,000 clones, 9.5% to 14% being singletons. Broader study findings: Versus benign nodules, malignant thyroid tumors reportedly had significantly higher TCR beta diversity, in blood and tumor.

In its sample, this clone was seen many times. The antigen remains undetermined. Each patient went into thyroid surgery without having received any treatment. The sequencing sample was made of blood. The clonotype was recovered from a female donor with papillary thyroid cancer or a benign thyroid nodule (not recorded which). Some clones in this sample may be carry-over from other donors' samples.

The CDR3 reads CASSLRRGYSNQPQHF. In DNA, the CDR3 is TGTGCCAGCAGTTTGCGGCGGGGCTATAGCAATCAGCCCCAGCATTTT. This chain uses TRBV28 with TRBJ1-5; weak D call: TRBD1 (5 bases). The germline V gene has CDR1 MDHEN and CDR2 SYDVKM. With 3 bases removed from V and 0 bases from J, the gap between germline ends came to 12 bases. This CDR3 has 16 amino acids.